This T cell receptor beta chain came from a study of blood T cell repertoires in COVID-19 (dated by TCRdb to 2019 to 2021). General notes on the study: Samples covering the acute and convalescent phases of COVID-19 were provided by collaborators in the United States, Italy and Spain. The repertoires were made available in a free public database intended to serve as a resource for research on the immune response to SARS-CoV-2. The material from the prospective study consisted of cDNA or gDNA derived from T cells, B-cell-depleted T cells, or PBMCs. The dataset comprised deeply sampled blood TCRbeta repertoires from subjects exposed to, actively infected with, or recovered from COVID-19. Sample metadata almost always included a de-identified subject ID, COVID-19 status, age in years and sex. The samples were drawn from the first 160 participants of the ongoing ImmuneRACE study and from 1,254 subjects provided by 6 global collaborators. Where HLA class I and class II types were available, the types were taken from metadata supplied by the sample provider, not from assay-based typing.

A remark on this clone: It lacks a known antigen. No much larger clone exists at a distance of one base, and base qualities are not known.

Whole blood was collected in K2EDTA tubes by collaborating institutions according to the institutions' own protocols. For TCRbeta analysis, collaborator samples were shipped as frozen whole blood, as isolated PBMCs, or as DNA extracted from either sample type. Results and caveats for the whole study, not just this receptor: Clinical and demographic metadata were provided uncurated, with the amount varying by source and participant.

Including the terminal cysteine and phenylalanine, the CDR3 comprises 15 residues. CDR3 DNA is the only sequence kept; it has 45 bases, read in frame from the first base. V and J are trimmed by 2 bases and 5 bases, and the gene matches miss 6 bases of the junction. The CDR1 and CDR2 encoded by the germline V gene are MNHNS and SASEGT. The immunoSEQ Assay, a bias-controlled multiplex PCR, was used to amplify TCRbeta CDR3 regions from genomic DNA. The authors' analysis ran thus. Within the assay, amplification of reference gene primers was used to estimate how many nucleated cells each sample contained. To quantify the absolute abundance of each unique TCRbeta CDR3 rearrangement, sequence reads were collapsed and filtered. Productive Simpson clonality was computed per sample as the square root of Simpson's diversity index over productive rearrangements. TCRdb retrieved this table from immuneACCESS and kept in-frame rearrangements only. Not all clones are present; in checked studies, unresolved V genes account for under half, and no reason is known for the remainder. For V, J and clone size, that table is used; D and trimming come from the DNA. Across this sample there are tens of thousands of clones, with roughly 77% seen only once. The top ten clonotypes cover just under 15% of the sample.

The receptor's source is an older man with acute or convalescent COVID-19. Sequenced sample: peripheral blood. The sequence is built from TRBV6-1 and TRBJ1-2; 9 of the junction bases match TRBD1. The CDR3 is CASSELWGQGYGYTF. The nucleotides read TGTGCCAGCAGTGAATTGTGGGGACAGGGTTATGGCTACACCTTC.